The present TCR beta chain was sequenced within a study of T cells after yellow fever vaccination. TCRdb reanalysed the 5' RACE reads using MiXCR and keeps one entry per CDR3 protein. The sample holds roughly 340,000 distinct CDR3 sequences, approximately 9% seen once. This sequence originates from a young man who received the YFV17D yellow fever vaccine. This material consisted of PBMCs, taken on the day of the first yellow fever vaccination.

CDR3 DNA sequence: TGTGCCAGCAGCCCCAGCACTTACAATGAGCAGTTCTTC. Residues: CASSPSTYNEQFF. The V call is TRBV7-2, the J call TRBJ2-1, with D uncertain. Looked up from germline, CDR1 is SGHTA and CDR2 is FQGNSA. CDR3 length equals 13 residues. Deletions cut 5 bases from V and 4 bases from J, with 9 bases between.